A single sample gave rise to the 27 T cell receptor beta chains below, sequenced in a study of human T cells and chemical hapten exposure. TCRdb redid the calling of the RACE reads with MiXCR, one entry per CDR3 protein. The table shows around 120,000 distinct CDR3 sequences, with roughly 15% occurring only once. Time point reported: patch test 1, 2 weeks after DPC sensitization. Treatment specified: therapeutic diphenylcyclopropenone sensitization with weekly scalp DPC. The material sequenced was whole blood, taken in connection with sensitization to the hapten diphenylcyclopropenone (DPC). The receptor set was obtained from a man between 18 and 29 years old with alopecia areata. Some clones in this sample may be carry-over from other donors' samples.

This clonotype was recorded at least ten times. The gene calls are TRBV11-1 and TRBJ2-1; 10 bases align to TRBD1. This CDR3 has 15 residues. V dropped 8 bases and J dropped 6; count of bases not matched to a gene: 10. Germline CDR1 reads SGHAT; CDR2 reads FQDESV (reference sequence). The CDR3 sequence is CASSRGQGDANEQFF. The CDR3 coding sequence is TGTGCCAGCTCACGAGGACAGGGGGACGCCAATGAGCAGTTCTTC.

This clonotype was found many times. The V gene is TRBV6-5, the J gene TRBJ1-6; D perhaps matches TRBD1 (6 bases). Germline CDR1 is MNHEY and CDR2 is SVGAGI. V dropped 1 base and J dropped 7 bases, with 11 bases sitting between them. The CDR3 consists of 15 residues. The CDR3 here is CASSYYGTRNSPLHF. The CDR3 DNA reads as TGTGCCAGCAGTTACTATGGGACACGGAATTCACCCCTCCACTTT.

In its sample, this clonotype was seen once. The chain links TRBV20-1 to TRBJ2-4, with 9 positions matching TRBD1. CDR1 is DFQATT and CDR2 is SNEGSKA in the germline V gene (reference sequence). J lost 6 bases, V lost 6 bases, and 24 bases had no gene match. The CDR3 runs to 19 residues. DNA of the CDR3: TGCAGTGCGGTCACAGGGGGCCCCAACCCAGGAAGGAAGGGAAACATTCAGTACTTC. It codes for CSAVTGGPNPGRKGNIQYF.

This sequence joins TRBV20-1 and TRBJ2-7, with 10 bases matching TRBD1. CDR3 length equals 14 residues. The germline gives CDR1 DFQATT, CDR2 SNEGSKA (reference sequence). The V gene end was trimmed by 2 bases and the J gene end by 4 bases; junction bases not matched to a gene: 5. CDR3 protein: CSARMDRGRYEQYV. The CDR3, as DNA: TGCAGTGCTAGAATGGACAGGGGGAGGTACGAGCAGTACGTC.

The J gene is TRBJ2-3, the V gene TRBV6-5; D remains unclear. The V gene lost 0 bases and the J gene lost 4 bases, with 2 bases spanning the gap. CDR1 MNHEY and CDR2 SVGAGI come from the germline V gene. This CDR3 contains 12 residues. The CDR3 coding sequence is TGTGCCAGCAGTTACTCACCAGATACGCAGTATTTT. Translation gives CASSYSPDTQYF.

This clonotype appeared a few times. The chain links TRBV12-3 or TRBV12-4 to TRBJ1-6, with D possibly being TRBD1 (5 bases). V was clipped by 3 bases and J by 7 bases, with 13 bases between them. The CDR3 totals 15 residues. Here the CDR3 DNA reads TGTGCCAGCAGTTTGAGGCAGGGCTTCAATTCACCCCTCCACTTT. As protein: CASSLRQGFNSPLHF.

This clonotype was seen only a few times. The gene calls are TRBV4-1 and TRBJ1-1; TRBD1 aligns across 10 bases. The CDR3 extends over 18 amino acids. Germline trimming cut 4 bases from V and 0 bases from J; bases unmatched to any gene: 11. Per the germline V gene, CDR1 is MGHRA and CDR2 is YSYEKL. CDR3 protein: CASSLPGQGFRVNTEAFF. The CDR3 bases are TGCGCCAGCAGCCTCCCGGGACAGGGGTTCAGGGTGAACACTGAAGCTTTCTTT.

This clonotype was seen a few times. Written as DNA, the CDR3 is TGTGCCAGCAGCCCTAGCAGGGGAGAGGCCACCTACGAGCAGTACTTC. It encodes CASSPSRGEATYEQYF. This chain joins TRBV11-2 and TRBJ2-7; D may be TRBD1 (6 bases). V shed 5 bases and J shed 2 bases, with 19 bases lying between them. This CDR3 comprises 16 residues. Germline lookup yields CDR1 SGHAT and CDR2 FQNNGV. The variable domain in full, with the rest retrieved from reference TRBV11-2 and TRBJ2-7, is EAGVAQSPRYKIIEKRQSVAFWCNPISGHATLYWYQQILGQGPKLLIQFQNNGVVDDSQLPKDRFSAERLKGVDSTLKIQPAKLEDSAVYLCASSPSRGEATYEQYFGPGTRLTVT.

The chain employs TRBV3-1 and TRBJ2-5; 10 bases map to TRBD2. The germline gives CDR1 LGHDT, CDR2 YNNKEL (reference sequence). Trimming cost V 3 bases and J 0 bases; bases outside gene matches: 7. The CDR3 has 17 residues. The chain's CDR3 is CASSQLLAGFDQETQYF. CDR3 nucleotides: TGTGCCAGCAGCCAGCTACTAGCGGGGTTTGACCAAGAGACCCAGTACTTC.

This clonotype was seen a handful of times. V gene TRBV5-1 combines with J gene TRBJ2-3; 10 positions match TRBD2. The germline V gene has CDR1 SGHRS and CDR2 YFSETQ. The V and J ends lost 4 bases and 5 bases, in that order; junction bases with no gene match: 4. The CDR3 consists of 14 residues. The CDR3 protein is CASSPGTSVDTQYF. As DNA, the CDR3 is TGCGCCAGCAGCCCGGGGACTAGCGTAGATACGCAGTATTTT.

In this sample, this clonotype turned up a few times. The rearrangement links TRBV4-3 to TRBJ1-1; no reliable D call. CDR3 size: 21 residues. Germline V gene lookup returns CDR1 LGHNA and CDR2 YSLEER. V gave up 0 bases and J gave up 1 base, with 27 bases separating them. CDR3 in amino acids: CASSQENVLGSNLWENTEAFF. In DNA form, the CDR3 reads TGCGCCAGCAGCCAAGAAAACGTATTGGGGTCAAATCTTTGGGAGAACACTGAAGCTTTCTTT.

The V gene is TRBV12-5, the J gene TRBJ2-1; 8 bases fit TRBD2. V dropped 4 bases and J dropped 4; count of bases not matched to a gene: 6. Germline CDR1 and CDR2: LGHNT and FRNRAP. This CDR3 comprises 15 residues. CDR3 in DNA: TGTGCTAGTGGTTCCCAGCGGGGGATATACAATGAGCAGTTCTTC. Amino acid sequence: CASGSQRGIYNEQFF.

The chain couples TRBV6-2 or TRBV6-3 to TRBJ2-1; D might be TRBD1 or TRBD2, each matching 5 bases. Between the trimmed V and J ends, which lost 6 bases and 3 bases, there was a span of 12 bases. The CDR3 length is 14 residues. CDR1 and CDR2 from the germline V gene are MNHEY and SVGEGT. The CDR3 nucleotides read TGTGCCAGCAGCGCCGGGGCGGACTACAATGAGCAGTTCTTC. It yields the protein CASSAGADYNEQFF.

This clonotype turned up a few times. The chain has TRBV29-1 and TRBJ2-3; D is uncertain. The CDR3 extends over 16 amino acids. In germline, CDR1 is SQVTM, CDR2 ANQGSEA. Trimming took 0 bases from V and 0 from J, leaving 13 bases between them. The CDR3 region is CSVEEPAETSTDTQYF. DNA for the CDR3: TGCAGCGTTGAAGAGCCGGCCGAAACTAGCACAGATACGCAGTATTTT.

This clonotype is a singleton in its sample. As DNA, the CDR3 is TGCGCCAGCAGCCGACAGGGAGGCACAGATACGCAGTATTTT. Amino acid sequence: CASSRQGGTDTQYF. The chain combines TRBV5-1 with TRBJ2-3; TRBD1 matches at 7 bases. Losses at the gene ends were 4 bases for V and 1 base for J; bases not matched to a gene: 3. Germline CDR1 SGHRS, CDR2 YFSETQ. The CDR3 is made up of 14 amino acids.

The chain carries TRBV18 and TRBJ1-5; 8 bases line up with TRBD1. This CDR3 is 17 amino acids long. Germline CDR1 is KGHSH and CDR2 is LQKENI. V lost 5 bases and J lost 1; bases outside the gene matches: 10. CDR3 residues: CASSSVPTGESNQPQHF. The CDR3 DNA reads as TGTGCCAGCTCATCAGTACCGACAGGGGAAAGCAATCAGCCCCAGCATTTT.

The chain joins TRBV29-1 to TRBJ2-3; a weak D match, TRBD2 (6 bases). CDR1 is SQVTM and CDR2 is ANQGSEA in the germline V gene. This CDR3 spans 15 amino acids. The V end lost 4 bases, the J end lost 0 bases, and 14 bases lay between the germline ends. The CDR3 DNA reads TGCAGCGTTGGCAGCGGGTCCTGGAGCACAGATACGCAGTATTTT. Amino acids: CSVGSGSWSTDTQYF.

The chain joins TRBV5-1 to TRBJ2-5; D call uncertain. V was clipped by 0 bases and J by 2 bases, with 8 bases between them. This CDR3 has 14 residues. The germline gives CDR1 SGHRS, CDR2 YFSETQ. DNA of the CDR3: TGCGCCAGCAGCTTGGCCACGGATCAAGAGACCCAGTACTTC. Protein product: CASSLATDQETQYF.

This clonotype has more than one count but fewer than ten. The gene calls are TRBV25-1 and TRBJ1-6; a possible D gene is TRBD1 (5 bases). CDR1 is MGHDK, CDR2 SYGVNS, per germline. V gave up 4 bases and J gave up 9 bases, with 16 bases separating them. The CDR3 has 15 amino acids. The CDR3: CASSGSTVRGSPLHF. DNA of the CDR3: TGTGCCAGCAGTGGATCGACAGTGCGTGGTTCACCCCTCCACTTT.

This clonotype appeared a few times. An end of the junction does not agree with germline; a read error may underlie this. The V gene is TRBV20-1, the J gene TRBJ1-2, with D maybe TRBD1 (6 bases). The CDR3 length is 15 residues. Per germline, CDR1 DFQATT and CDR2 SNEGSKA (reference sequence). The CDR3 DNA sequence: TGCAGTGCTCGAGACACTCGGACAGTCAACTATGGCTACACCTTC. Protein product: CSARDTRTVNYGYTF.

V is TRBV27 and J is TRBJ1-5; 9 nucleotides match TRBD1. CDR1 is MNHEY and CDR2 is SMNVEV in the germline V gene (reference sequence). The CDR3 spans 14 residues. V gave up 5 bases and J gave up 4 bases; unmatched junction bases: 3. CDR3 sequence: CASSTGQGNQPQHF. DNA for the CDR3: TGTGCCAGCAGTACGGGACAGGGTAATCAGCCCCAGCATTTT.

This chain joins TRBV20-1 and TRBJ1-5; possibly TRBD1 for D (5 bases). Germline V gives CDR1 DFQATT, CDR2 SNEGSKA (reference sequence). CDR3 length: 12 amino acids. Trimming took off 6 bases at V and 2 bases at J, with 8 bases between the two ends. In nucleotides, the CDR3 is TGCAGTGCGGGGCGGGGCAATCAGCCCCAGCATTTT. As protein: CSAGRGNQPQHF.

This chain joins TRBV12-3 or TRBV12-4 and TRBJ1-1, with a possible D match to TRBD1 (6 bases). The CDR3 loop spans 17 amino acids. V was trimmed by 6 bases and J by 4 bases, leaving 24 bases between them. The CDR3 coding sequence is TGTGCCAGCAGCCTCCATCGGACATGGGGAGGGGGCACTGAAGCTTTCTTT. It codes for CASSLHRTWGGGTEAFF.

CDR3 sequence reads: CASSQTILGVPYEQYF. The DNA for the CDR3 is TGTGCCAGCAGCCAAACGATTCTAGGGGTCCCCTACGAGCAGTACTTC. The chain carries TRBV3-1 and TRBJ2-7, with D possibly matching TRBD1 (5 bases). V shed 2 bases and J shed 2 bases, with 16 bases lying between them. The CDR3 spans 16 residues. Germline loops: CDR1 LGHDT, CDR2 YNNKEL (reference sequence).

The chain's CDR3 is CASSSRDTQRETQYF. CDR3 bases: TGTGCCAGCAGTTCCCGGGACACCCAAAGGGAGACCCAGTACTTC. V gene TRBV28 combines with J gene TRBJ2-5; a weak D match, TRBD1 (6 bases). Trimming removed 4 bases from V and 5 bases from J, with 17 bases in between. This CDR3 has 15 amino acids. The germline V gene has CDR1 MDHEN and CDR2 SYDVKM.

This clonotype has just a few counts. The rearrangement links TRBV7-6 to TRBJ1-1, with TRBD1 matching over 9 bases. Germline V gene lookup returns CDR1 SGHVS and CDR2 FNYEAQ. The J segment lost 1 base and the V segment lost 4 bases, leaving 4 bases of the junction unmatched. The CDR3 runs to 15 residues. In nucleotides, the CDR3 is TGTGCCAGCAGCTCCCCGGACAGGGGGAACACTGAAGCTTTCTTT. This gives the protein CASSSPDRGNTEAFF.

This clonotype was found a few times. The CDR3 reads CASSLRGAKNIQYF. As DNA, the CDR3 is TGTGCCAGCAGCTTGAGGGGGGCCAAAAACATTCAGTACTTC. J is TRBJ2-4 and V is TRBV5-4, with a tentative D call TRBD1 (6 bases). Trimming shortened V by 1 base and J by 1 base, and 6 bases separated the two germline ends. Germline lookup yields CDR1 SGHNT and CDR2 YYREEE (reference sequence). This CDR3 has 14 amino acids.